This T cell receptor (beta chain) derives from a study of T-cell reconstitution after alpha-beta-depleted transplantation in children. Germline lookup yields CDR1 SGHDT and CDR2 YYEEEE. V lost 10 bases to trimming and J lost 0 bases, with 17 bases between them. The CDR3 runs to 14 residues. Using unique molecular identifiers, the investigators prepared the TCRbeta library. TCRdb ran MiXCR on the PCR reads and lists one entry per CDR3 protein. The data show 230,000 or so distinct CDR3 sequences, about 12% seen once. This clonotype was seen ten or more times. The chain combines TRBV5-6 with TRBJ2-7; D is uncertain. Material: PBMCs from the stem cell graft donor, obtained from the stem cell graft. The TCR originated in a human donor who donated a stem cell graft to a child with acute lymphoblastic leukemia. The CDR3 loop is CAAPRWLSSYEQYF. As DNA, the CDR3 is TGTGCCGCCCCGCGGTGGCTTAGCTCCTACGAGCAGTACTTC.